This entry describes one TCR beta chain. J was trimmed by 4 bases and V by 1 base; bases with no gene match: 15. Germline assignment: CDR1 SGHNT and CDR2 YENEEA. This CDR3 contains 18 residues. This sample was taken from a study of blood T cell repertoires in COVID-19. Study-wide context: From T cells, B-cell-depleted T cells, or PBMCs came the material, which was cDNA or gDNA.

The participants were between about 18 and 90 years old and came from fewer than 25 US areas. Authors' data handling: Estimation of nucleated cell counts was performed using reference gene primer amplification. The protocol was immunoSEQ multiplex PCR, while the TCRdb copy is restricted to in-frame clones and leaves out a portion. That table gives V, J and clone size, and the DNA gave D and trimming. Among 300,000 or so clones listed, roughly 90% were seen once. This clonotype was sampled from a man aged 60 to 75 who had recovered from COVID-19. V gene TRBV11-3 combines with J gene TRBJ2-7; 8 bases agree with TRBD2. Sequenced sample: PBMCs or T cells enriched from blood (not recorded which). The CDR3 region is CASSLVSGRGRLGYEQYF. DNA of the CDR3: TGTGCCAGCAGCTTAGTAAGCGGGAGAGGGAGACTAGGGTACGAGCAGTACTTC.